These 2 T cell receptor beta chains originate from one sample sequenced in a study of T cells in Graves' hyperthyroidism and ophthalmopathy. TCR beta CDR3 regions were amplified from RNA transcripts. HTBI primers were used for first-round RT-PCR of the TCR CDR3. TCRdb re-derived calls from the multiplex PCR reads in MiXCR, one entry per CDR3 protein. The sample consists of 300,000 to 350,000 distinct CDR3 sequences, 15% to 20% of them appearing once. Input material: blood. The receptors were gathered from a woman between 45 and 65 years old with Graves' hyperthyroidism.

V gene TRBV7-8 combines with J gene TRBJ1-6, with 9 bases matching TRBD1. This CDR3 is built from 14 residues. Germline lookup yields CDR1 SGHVS and CDR2 FQNEAQ. V lost 5 bases, J lost 11 bases, and 7 bases stayed unmatched. CDR3 coding DNA: TGTGCCAGCAGCCTCTCCGGGACAGGGCCACCCCTCCACTTT. It translates to CASSLSGTGPPLHF.

The V gene is TRBV9, the J gene TRBJ2-7, with 8 bases fitting TRBD2. The germline CDR1 and CDR2 sequences are SGDLS and YYNGEE. CDR3 size: 17 residues. Unmatched junction bases numbered 8, after V lost 0 bases and J lost 0 bases. Written as DNA, the CDR3 is TGTGCCAGCAGCGTAGGAGCGGTAGCGGGGATCTCCTACGAGCAGTACTTC. It yields the protein CASSVGAVAGISYEQYF. Complete variable domain (other parts from reference TRBV9 and TRBJ2-7): DSGVTQTPKHLITATGQRVTLRCSPRSGDLSVYWYQQSLDQGLQFLIQYYNGEERAKGNILERFSAQQFPDLHSELNLSSLELGDSALYFCASSVGAVAGISYEQYFGPGTRLTVT.